This TCR beta chain was documented in a study of tumor-infiltrating lymphocytes in primary liver carcinoma. The study's findings and limits: Paired tumor-adjacent and tumor-blood samples overlapped less than tumor region pairs did.

With a constant-region primer, TCR beta cDNA was made from approximately 450 ng of total RNA. Libraries covering TCR beta were generated through three nested multiplex PCR rounds (using a slightly modified ARM-PCR). Two initial PCR rounds of around 10 cycles each paired TRBV1-TRBV30 forward primers with a C-beta reverse primer. TCRdb re-called the multiplex PCR reads through MiXCR, storing one row per CDR3 protein. The table has 52,000 or so distinct CDR3 sequences, 65% to 85% seen once. From unsorted bulk tissue weighing about 20-31 mg, DNA and RNA were co-extracted. Chronic HBV infection, untreated so far, was present in the patients. Every tumor yielded five separate sampled regions. This clonotype came up once. Antigen specificity is unknown. The germline V and J ends were trimmed by 3 bases and 2 bases, with 12 bases remaining between them. CDR3 length equals 14 residues. Germline V gene sequence: CDR1 SGDLS, CDR2 YYNGEE.

This sequence originates from a man aged 35-49 years with primary liver carcinoma and hepatitis B virus infection. The chain links TRBV9 to TRBJ2-7; D is unclear. What was sequenced was liver tumor tissue from sampling region 5. Noted subset: tumor region T5, tumor centre. The DNA for the CDR3 is TGTGCCAGCAGCGCCGCCGTAGTGGCCTACGAGCAGTACTTC. Protein product: CASSAAVVAYEQYF. Drawing the rest from reference TRBV9 and TRBJ2-7, the complete variable domain is DSGVTQTPKHLITATGQRVTLRCSPRSGDLSVYWYQQSLDQGLQFLIQYYNGEERAKGNILERFSAQQFPDLHSELNLSSLELGDSALYFCASSAAVVAYEQYFGPGTRLTVT.